This TCR beta chain was found in a study of CD8 T cells in Susac syndrome. The CDR3 contains 17 residues. Trimming left V 5 bases short and J 0 bases short, with 16 bases between. CDR1 is PRHDT, CDR2 FYEKMQ, per germline (reference sequence). RNA totalling about 0.5 to 1 ug underwent reverse transcription with random hexamers. TCRdb reprocessed the immunoSEQ multiplex PCR reads with MiXCR, giving one entry per CDR3 protein. The data show 150,000 or so distinct CDR3 sequences, 94% seen once. TCR beta from blood CD8+ and CD4+ T cells was sequenced. The chain has TRBV13 and TRBJ2-2, with D possibly being TRBD2 (5 bases). The material sequenced was CD8+ T cells from PBMCs. The receptor's source is a human donor with multiple sclerosis. The CDR3 DNA reads TGTGCCAGCAGCCCAGCTGGGAGCGGAGCGAACACCGGGGAGCTGTTTTTT. It yields the protein CASSPAGSGANTGELFF.